Below, one TCR beta chain is given with its context. Original processing notes: Reference gene primer amplification yielded estimated nucleated cell counts. The method was immunoSEQ multiplex PCR; TCRdb's version includes in-frame clones alone and lacks a portion of them. V, J and clone size are those of that table, while D and trimming were read from the DNA. The profile shows around 130,000 clones, more than 80% of them singletons. These data belong to a study of blood T cell repertoires in COVID-19. Whole-study context: COVID-19 samples from acute and convalescent phases originated in the United States, Italy and Spain.

The V end was cut by 5 bases, the J end by 3 bases, with 7 bases between. The CDR3 runs to 13 residues. The germline V gene has CDR1 MDHEN and CDR2 SYDVKM. What was sequenced was peripheral blood. This clonotype originated in a man between 65 and 79 years old with active or convalescent COVID-19. The chain couples TRBV28 to TRBJ2-2, with D hard to call. The CDR3 DNA is TGTGCCAGCAGTCAAAGCGACACCGGGGAGCTGTTTTTT. This translates into CASSQSDTGELFF.